The 18 T cell receptor beta chains presented below share a single source sample, sequenced in a study of T cell responses to AZD1222 COVID-19 vaccine (dated by TCRdb to about 2021). Library generation was performed with the immunoSEQ multiplex PCR assay. Sourced from immuneACCESS, this table was stored by TCRdb with only in-frame sequences that have V and J called. A share of the clones is absent; for the studies checked, an unresolved V gene accounts for under half, and the remainder has no known explanation. This sample gives some 120,000 clones in total; around 90% of them show up just once. 1.4% to 1.5% of the sample is held by the ten biggest clonotypes. This sample's time point label indicates: baseline before first vaccination. The sequencing used peripheral blood, collected on day 0 of AZD1222 vaccination. The receptor source for this set is an adult in good health.

The V and J genes are TRBV5-4 and TRBJ1-6; D not resolved. CDR1 SGHNT and CDR2 YYREEE come from the germline V gene (reference sequence). V was trimmed by 0 bases and J by 9 bases, leaving 16 bases between them. The CDR3 has 16 amino acids. The CDR3 DNA reads TGTGCCAGCAGCTTGGGTGTCAGCGCGTTGCGTTCACCCCTCCACTTT. It translates to CASSLGVSALRSPLHF.

The genes are TRBV7-3 and TRBJ1-1; tentative D call: TRBD1 (5 bases). V shed 2 bases and J shed 4 bases, with 11 bases lying between them. The length of the CDR3 is 14 residues. Germline CDR1 SGHTA, CDR2 FQGTGA. CDR3 nucleotide sequence: TGTGCCAGCAGCTTACAGGGAGTGGGCACTGAAGCTTTCTTT. It yields the protein CASSLQGVGTEAFF. The full variable domain, rest sourced from reference TRBV7-3 and TRBJ1-1, is GAGVSQTPSNKVTEKGKYVELRCDPISGHTALYWYRQSLGQGPEFLIYFQGTGAADDSGLPNDRFFAVRPEGSVSTLKIQRTERGDSAVYLCASSLQGVGTEAFFGQGTRLTVV.

CDR3 residues: CASSEPRQLPNYGYTF. CDR3 nucleotide sequence: TGTGCCAGCAGTGAACCCCGACAGCTACCTAACTATGGCTACACCTTC. The rearrangement uses TRBV2 and TRBJ1-2, with D perhaps matching TRBD1 (5 bases). The V end was cut by 2 bases, the J end by 0 bases, with 13 bases between. The length of the CDR3 is 16 residues. Germline CDR1 reads SNHLY; CDR2 reads FYNNEI.

J is TRBJ2-7 and V is TRBV12-3 or TRBV12-4; D call uncertain. V was clipped by 6 bases and J by 6 bases, with 12 bases between them. CDR3 length: 12 amino acids. CDR3 nucleotides: TGTGCCAGCAGCCTTAACCCCGGCGAGCAGTACTTC. It encodes CASSLNPGEQYF.

V and J are TRBV7-3 and TRBJ1-2, with 7 bases aligning to TRBD1. The CDR3 sequence is 16 residues long. The germline V gene has CDR1 SGHTA and CDR2 FQGTGA. The J segment lost 6 bases and the V segment lost 3 bases, leaving 13 bases of the junction unmatched. CDR3 residues: CASSFYGSDRVDGYTF. The CDR3 bases are TGTGCCAGCAGCTTCTACGGATCTGACAGGGTTGATGGCTACACCTTC.

The CDR3 loop is CASSFGGPNTEAFF. CDR3 DNA sequence: TGTGCCAGCAGTTTTGGGGGCCCGAACACTGAAGCTTTCTTT. The chain is built from TRBV27 and TRBJ1-1; D perhaps matches TRBD1 (6 bases). The CDR3 is made up of 14 amino acids. V gave up 3 bases and J gave up 1 base, with 9 bases separating them. CDR1 is MNHEY, CDR2 SMNVEV, per germline (reference sequence).

V usage is TRBV10-3 and J usage is TRBJ1-2; 7 positions match TRBD1. Germline V gene lookup returns CDR1 ENHRY and CDR2 SYGVKD. After removal of 2 bases from V and 5 bases from J, the junction contained 2 bases not matched to a gene. This CDR3 is 13 amino acids long. CDR3 in amino acids: CAISEEGAYGYTF. CDR3 in DNA: TGTGCCATCAGTGAGGAGGGGGCTTATGGCTACACCTTC.

The chain links TRBV7-2 to TRBJ2-7; 10 bases fit TRBD1. CDR1 SGHTA and CDR2 FQGNSA come from the germline V gene. The trim removed 5 bases at V and 4 bases at J, leaving 5 bases unmatched. The CDR3 runs 14 residues. The CDR3 DNA is TGTGCCAGCAGCCCGCGACAGGGGGCTTACGAGCAGTACTTC. Translated: CASSPRQGAYEQYF.

V usage is TRBV3-1 (or the pseudogene TRBV3-2) and J usage is TRBJ2-4; D may be TRBD1 (6 bases). The V end was cut by 4 bases, the J end by 1 base, with 14 bases between. This CDR3 is 16 amino acids long. The germline V gene has CDR1 LGHDT and CDR2 YNNKEL (reference sequence). CDR3 DNA: TGTGCCAGCAGCCTAAACAGGGCAAGGGCCAAAAACATTCAGTACTTC. Translation: CASSLNRARAKNIQYF.

In its sample, this clone was seen once. The rearrangement links TRBV19 to TRBJ2-7; D is unresolved. The CDR3 is 15 amino acids. Germline-derived CDR1 and CDR2 are LNHDA and SQIVND (reference sequence). Trimming removed 0 bases at V and 0 bases at J, with 9 bases between. CDR3 sequence: CASSIDLIDSYEQYF. The CDR3 DNA reads as TGTGCCAGTAGTATAGATCTCATAGACTCCTACGAGCAGTACTTC.

This chain uses TRBV30 with TRBJ1-2, with D uncertain. Trimming pared 3 bases from V and 5 bases from J, leaving 13 bases between. This CDR3 region has 13 residues. Germline lookup yields CDR1 GTSNPN and CDR2 SVGIG (reference sequence). CDR3 nucleotides: TGTGCCTGGAGAACACATGGGGAGTATGGCTACACCTTC. Translation: CAWRTHGEYGYTF.

The chain combines TRBV11-1 with TRBJ2-3; no firm D call. This CDR3 is built from 14 residues. The germline CDR1 and CDR2 sequences are SGHAT and FQDESV (reference sequence). Trimming took 2 bases from V and 2 from J, leaving 8 bases between them. CDR3 nucleotide sequence: TGTGCCAGCAGCTTATCACAGTACACAGATACGCAGTATTTT. It encodes CASSLSQYTDTQYF.

The chain employs TRBV6-5 and TRBJ1-2; maybe TRBD1 (5 bases). V was pared by 7 bases and J by 7 bases, with 22 bases between. Germline V gives CDR1 MNHEY, CDR2 SVGAGI. The CDR3 has 15 residues. The CDR3 bases are TGTGCCAGCACCAACGGGAGGGGCCCTGGAGGTGGCTACACCTTC. This translates into CASTNGRGPGGGYTF.

The gene calls are TRBV12-3 or TRBV12-4 and TRBJ1-6; possibly TRBD1 for D (5 bases). There are 12 residues in the CDR3. Trimming cost V 6 bases and J 11 bases, with 11 bases left between them. This chain's CDR3 is CASSPGFAPLHF. DNA of the CDR3: TGTGCCAGCAGCCCAGGGTTTGCACCCCTCCACTTT.

The gene calls are TRBV30 and TRBJ1-3, with D perhaps TRBD1 (6 bases). Germline V gives CDR1 GTSNPN, CDR2 SVGIG (reference sequence). The CDR3 is made up of 14 amino acids. V gave up 2 bases and J gave up 0 bases, with 8 bases separating them. CDR3 sequence reads: CAWSRGGSGNTIYF. Written as DNA, the CDR3 is TGTGCCTGGAGTAGAGGGGGCTCTGGAAACACCATATATTTT.

This clone was recorded a few times. The chain couples TRBV19 to TRBJ1-1; D might be TRBD1 (6 bases). With 8 bases removed from V and 1 base from J, the gap between germline ends came to 11 bases. This CDR3 region has 13 residues. Germline lookup yields CDR1 LNHDA and CDR2 SQIVND (reference sequence). The CDR3 nucleotides are TGTGCCAGTCTTCGCAGGGGGAACACTGAAGCTTTCTTT. Amino acid sequence: CASLRRGNTEAFF.

This chain connects TRBV2 to TRBJ2-5; D unclear. Germline-derived CDR1 and CDR2 are SNHLY and FYNNEI. The V end was cut by 7 bases, the J end by 2 bases, with 8 bases between. This CDR3 spans 12 amino acids. The CDR3 sequence: CASTPRQETQYF. CDR3 nucleotide sequence: TGTGCCAGCACCCCCAGACAAGAGACCCAGTACTTC.

This chain joins TRBV24-1 and TRBJ2-3; 14 bases fit TRBD2. Germline CDR1 reads KGHDR; CDR2 reads SFDVKD. The CDR3 is 14 residues long. The trim removed 10 bases at V and 3 bases at J, leaving 2 bases unmatched. CDR3 nucleotide sequence: TGTGCCACAGGGACTAGCGGGGGAACAGATACGCAGTATTTT. Protein sequence: CATGTSGGTDTQYF.